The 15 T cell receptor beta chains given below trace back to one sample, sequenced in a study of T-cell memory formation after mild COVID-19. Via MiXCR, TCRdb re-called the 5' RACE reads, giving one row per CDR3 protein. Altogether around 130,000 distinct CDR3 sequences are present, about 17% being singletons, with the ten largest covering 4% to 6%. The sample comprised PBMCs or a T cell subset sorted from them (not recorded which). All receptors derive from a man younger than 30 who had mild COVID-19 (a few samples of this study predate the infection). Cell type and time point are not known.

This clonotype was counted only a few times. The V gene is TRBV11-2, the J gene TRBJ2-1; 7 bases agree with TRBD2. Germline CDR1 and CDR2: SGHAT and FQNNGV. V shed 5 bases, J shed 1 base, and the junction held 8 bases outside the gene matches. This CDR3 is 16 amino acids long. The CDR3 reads CASSQAPGGSYNEQFF. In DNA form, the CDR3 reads TGTGCCAGCAGCCAAGCCCCGGGGGGATCCTACAATGAGCAGTTCTTC. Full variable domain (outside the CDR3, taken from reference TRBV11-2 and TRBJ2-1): EAGVAQSPRYKIIEKRQSVAFWCNPISGHATLYWYQQILGQGPKLLIQFQNNGVVDDSQLPKDRFSAERLKGVDSTLKIQPAKLEDSAVYLCASSQAPGGSYNEQFFGPGTRLTVL.

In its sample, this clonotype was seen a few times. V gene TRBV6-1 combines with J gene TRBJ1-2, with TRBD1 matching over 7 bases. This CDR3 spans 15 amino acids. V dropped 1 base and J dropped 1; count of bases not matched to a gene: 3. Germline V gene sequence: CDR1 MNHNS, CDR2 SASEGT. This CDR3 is CASSEGQGVNYGYTF. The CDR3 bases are TGTGCCAGCAGTGAAGGACAGGGTGTTAACTATGGCTACACCTTC.

The chain's CDR3 is CASSTQGQGSYEQYF. The CDR3 DNA sequence: TGTGCCAGCAGCACCCAAGGACAGGGAAGCTACGAGCAGTACTTC. The rearrangement uses TRBV5-8 and TRBJ2-7; TRBD1 aligns across 8 bases. The CDR3 is made up of 15 amino acids. Per germline, CDR1 SGHTS and CDR2 YDEGEE. V trimming: 4 bases; J trimming: 3 bases; junction bases outside the gene matches: 9.

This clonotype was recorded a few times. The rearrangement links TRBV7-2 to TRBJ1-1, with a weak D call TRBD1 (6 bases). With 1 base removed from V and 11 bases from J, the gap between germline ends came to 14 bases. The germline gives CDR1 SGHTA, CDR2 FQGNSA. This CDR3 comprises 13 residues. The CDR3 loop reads CASSLGLPTGAFF. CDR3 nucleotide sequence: TGTGCCAGCAGCTTAGGTCTCCCAACAGGGGCTTTCTTT.

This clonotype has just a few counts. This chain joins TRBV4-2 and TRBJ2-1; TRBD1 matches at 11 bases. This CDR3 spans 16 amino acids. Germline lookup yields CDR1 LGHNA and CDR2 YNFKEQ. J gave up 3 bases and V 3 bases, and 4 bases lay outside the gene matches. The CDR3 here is CASSHGDRGIYNEQFF. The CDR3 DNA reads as TGTGCCAGCAGCCATGGGGACAGGGGGATCTACAATGAGCAGTTCTTC.

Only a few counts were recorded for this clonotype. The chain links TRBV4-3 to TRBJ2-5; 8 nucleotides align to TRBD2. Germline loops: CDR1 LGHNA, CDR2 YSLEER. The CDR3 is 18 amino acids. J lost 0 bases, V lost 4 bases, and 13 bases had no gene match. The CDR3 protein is CASSRQLASGGYQETQYF. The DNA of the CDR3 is TGCGCCAGCAGCCGCCAACTGGCCAGCGGGGGTTACCAAGAGACCCAGTACTTC.

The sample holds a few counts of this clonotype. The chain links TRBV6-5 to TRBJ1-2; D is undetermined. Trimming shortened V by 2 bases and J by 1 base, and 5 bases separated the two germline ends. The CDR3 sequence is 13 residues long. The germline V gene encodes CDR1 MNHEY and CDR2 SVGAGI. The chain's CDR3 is CASSYGRNYGYTF. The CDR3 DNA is TGTGCCAGCAGTTACGGGCGTAACTATGGCTACACCTTC.

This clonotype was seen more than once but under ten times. The CDR3 DNA follows: TGCGCCAGCAGCGTGACAGGGTTGAAGAGCTATGGCTACACCTTC. Its translation is CASSVTGLKSYGYTF. The rearrangement joins TRBV5-1 to TRBJ1-2; 7 nucleotides agree with TRBD1. Germline V gene lookup returns CDR1 SGHRS and CDR2 YFSETQ. V shed 4 bases and J 4 bases; nucleotides not matched to a gene: 10. This CDR3 is 15 amino acids long. Full variable domain (remainder filled in from reference TRBV5-1 and TRBJ1-2): KAGVTQTPRYLIKTRGQQVTLSCSPISGHRSVSWYQQTPGQGLQFLFEYFSETQRNKGNFPGRFSGRQFSNSRSEMNVSTLELGDSALYLCASSVTGLKSYGYTFGSGTRLTVV.

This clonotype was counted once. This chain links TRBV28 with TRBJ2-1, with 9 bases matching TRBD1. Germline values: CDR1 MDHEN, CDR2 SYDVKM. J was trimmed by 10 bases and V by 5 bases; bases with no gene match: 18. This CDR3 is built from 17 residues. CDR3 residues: CASSPILGQGPGGEQFF. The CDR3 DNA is TGTGCCAGCAGTCCGATCCTGGGACAGGGCCCCGGGGGGGAGCAGTTCTTC.

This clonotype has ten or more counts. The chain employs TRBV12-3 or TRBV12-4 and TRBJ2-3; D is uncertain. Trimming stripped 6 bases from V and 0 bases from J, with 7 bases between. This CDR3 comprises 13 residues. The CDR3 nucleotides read TGTGCCAGCAGGCCGGCTAGCACAGATACGCAGTATTTT. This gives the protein CASRPASTDTQYF.

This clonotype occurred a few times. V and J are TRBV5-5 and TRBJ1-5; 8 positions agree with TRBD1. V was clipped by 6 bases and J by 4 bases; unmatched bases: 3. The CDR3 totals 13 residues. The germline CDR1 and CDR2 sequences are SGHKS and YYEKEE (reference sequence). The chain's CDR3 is CASTRTGNQPQHF. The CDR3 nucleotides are TGTGCCAGCACCCGGACAGGGAATCAGCCCCAGCATTTT.

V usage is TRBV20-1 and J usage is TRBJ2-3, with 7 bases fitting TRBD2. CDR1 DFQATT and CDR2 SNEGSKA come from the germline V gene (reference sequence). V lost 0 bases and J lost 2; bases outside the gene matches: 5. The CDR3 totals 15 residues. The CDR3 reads CSARDRLAATDTQYF. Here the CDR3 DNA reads TGCAGTGCTAGAGATCGGCTAGCGGCCACAGATACGCAGTATTTT.

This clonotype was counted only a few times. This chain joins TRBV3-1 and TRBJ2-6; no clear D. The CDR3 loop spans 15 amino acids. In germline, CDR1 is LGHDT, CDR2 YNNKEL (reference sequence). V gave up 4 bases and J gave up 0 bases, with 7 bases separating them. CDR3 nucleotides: TGTGCCAGCAGCCCTTCCCACTCTGGGGCCAACGTCCTGACTTTC. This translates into CASSPSHSGANVLTF.

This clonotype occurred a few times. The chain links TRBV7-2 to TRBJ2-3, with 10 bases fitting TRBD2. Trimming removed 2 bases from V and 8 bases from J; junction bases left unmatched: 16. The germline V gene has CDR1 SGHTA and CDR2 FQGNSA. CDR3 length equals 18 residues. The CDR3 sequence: CASSLWLAGAPRAGTQYF. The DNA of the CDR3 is TGTGCCAGCAGCTTATGGCTAGCGGGGGCCCCAAGGGCAGGTACGCAGTATTTT.

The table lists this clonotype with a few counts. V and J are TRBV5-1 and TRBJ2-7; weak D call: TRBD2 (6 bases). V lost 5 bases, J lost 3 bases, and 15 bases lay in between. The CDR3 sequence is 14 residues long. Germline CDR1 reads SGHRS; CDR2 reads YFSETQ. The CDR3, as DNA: TGCGCCAGCAGATCCACTCCGGGGGTCTACGAGCAGTACTTC. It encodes CASRSTPGVYEQYF.